This T cell receptor (beta chain) comes out of a study of blood T cells in healthy people across ages. The study, taken as a whole, reports: In these data, TCR beta diversity tracked strongly with naive T cell percentage. Getting older went along with TCR beta diversity per million T cells dropping roughly linearly.

With a J-beta primer mix and a sample-barcoded 5' primer, a second PCR ran about 7 to 12 cycles. A tag from a template-switch adaptor with 12 random nucleotides marked each cDNA molecule. TCRdb independently ran MiXCR on the 5' RACE reads; one entry per CDR3 protein. The top ten clones hold around 2.9% of a sample with about 780,000 distinct CDR3 sequences, 25% to 30% of them seen once. This clonotype was counted a few times. The antigen is unknown. Another study also made use of these data, one on T cells of mothers and their children. From that second work: Slightly higher but non-significant overlap marked related mother-child pairs versus unrelated pairs.

This receptor was identified in a boy under 18 in good health. Sequences were obtained from blood.

The CDR3 sequence is CATSDPTRGQETQYF. The CDR3 nucleotides read TGTGCCACCAGTGACCCGACTAGAGGCCAAGAGACCCAGTACTTC. V and J are TRBV24-1 and TRBJ2-5, with D possibly matching TRBD2 (6 bases). From germline, CDR1 is KGHDR and CDR2 SFDVKD. CDR3 size: 15 residues. V was shortened by 4 bases and J by 1 base, with 12 bases between the two germline ends.